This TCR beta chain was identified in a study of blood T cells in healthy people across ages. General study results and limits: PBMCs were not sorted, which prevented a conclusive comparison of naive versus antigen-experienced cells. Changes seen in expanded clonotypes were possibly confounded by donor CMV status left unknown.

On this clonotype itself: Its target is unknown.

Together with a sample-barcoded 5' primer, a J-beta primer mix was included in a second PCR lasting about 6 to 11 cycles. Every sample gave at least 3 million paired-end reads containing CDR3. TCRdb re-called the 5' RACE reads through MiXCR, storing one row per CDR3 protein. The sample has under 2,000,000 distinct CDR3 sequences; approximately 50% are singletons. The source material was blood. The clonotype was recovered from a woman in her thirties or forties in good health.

The CDR3 sequence is CASSSQDTLGEKLFF. The DNA of the CDR3 is TGTGCCAGCAGCTCTCAGGACACCCTGGGGGAAAAACTGTTTTTT. The V gene is TRBV7-9, the J gene TRBJ1-4; possibly TRBD1 for D (5 bases). The ends were cut back, 4 bases at V and 8 bases at J, with 17 bases in the middle. CDR3 size: 15 residues. The germline gives CDR1 SEHNR, CDR2 FQNEAQ (reference sequence).